Below are 9 T cell receptor beta chains sequenced from a single sample in a study of blood T cells in healthy people across ages. For the second PCR, which ran for 7 to 11 cycles, a sample-barcoded 5' primer and a J-beta primer mix were used. TCRdb re-called the 5' RACE reads with MiXCR, one entry per CDR3 protein. The sample lists over a million distinct CDR3 sequences; 40% to 50% were seen once. Specimen: blood. Every receptor here comes from a woman between 18 and 29 years old in good health.

J is TRBJ1-5 and V is TRBV18, with a possible D match to TRBD1 (6 bases). The CDR3 has 16 amino acids. CDR1 and CDR2 from the germline V gene are KGHSH and LQKENI. Trimming removed 0 bases from V and 7 bases from J, with 16 bases in between. The CDR3 protein is CASSPPGTSGAQPQHF. The CDR3 bases are TGTGCCAGCTCACCACCGGGGACGTCAGGGGCCCAGCCCCAGCATTTT. Complete variable domain (other parts from reference TRBV18 and TRBJ1-5): NAGVMQNPRHLVRRRGQEARLRCSPMKGHSHVYWYRQLPEEGLKFMVYLQKENIIDESGMPKERFSAEFPKEGPSILRIQQVVRGDSAAYFCASSPPGTSGAQPQHFGDGTRLSIL.

The table lists this clonotype with a few counts. This chain uses TRBV6-5 with TRBJ2-1; D might be TRBD2 (5 bases). Between the trimmed V and J ends, which lost 6 bases and 10 bases, there was a span of 19 bases. This CDR3 region has 14 residues. The germline gives CDR1 MNHEY, CDR2 SVGAGI. CDR3 amino acids: CASSLRTGLTEQFF. The CDR3 bases are TGTGCCAGCAGCCTACGGACTGGATTAACGGAGCAGTTCTTC.

The rearrangement uses TRBV5-1 and TRBJ1-5; 12 positions agree with TRBD1. The V segment lost 5 bases and the J segment 3 bases; nucleotides outside the gene matches: 0. CDR3 length: 14 amino acids. The V gene's germline CDR1 is SGHRS and CDR2 YFSETQ. This CDR3 is CASRGQGANQPQHF. CDR3 nucleotide sequence: TGCGCCAGCAGGGGACAGGGGGCCAATCAGCCCCAGCATTTT.

CDR3: CARAQGTSGTYNEQFF. CDR3 sequence (DNA): TGTGCCAGGGCCCAAGGGACTAGCGGAACCTACAATGAGCAGTTCTTC. J is TRBJ2-1 and V is TRBV2; 11 bases match TRBD2. Germline-derived CDR1 and CDR2 are SNHLY and FYNNEI. V lost 9 bases, J lost 2 bases, and 9 bases stayed unmatched. The CDR3 consists of 16 residues.

The genes are TRBV12-3 or TRBV12-4 and TRBJ1-1, with no clear D. CDR3 length equals 14 residues. V lost 6 bases, J lost 4 bases, and 15 bases lay in between. This CDR3 is CASSLPPGSTEAFF. DNA for the CDR3: TGTGCCAGCAGCCTACCGCCCGGGAGCACTGAAGCTTTCTTT.

V is TRBV27 and J is TRBJ1-6, with TRBD1 as a possible D gene (5 bases). This CDR3 is 17 amino acids long. Germline loops: CDR1 MNHEY, CDR2 SMNVEV (reference sequence). V lost 1 base and J lost 11, with 21 bases in between. CDR3 residues: CASSLFDPGYTDAPLHF. CDR3 nucleotide sequence: TGTGCCAGCAGTTTATTCGACCCAGGGTATACAGATGCACCCCTCCACTTT.

V is TRBV13 and J is TRBJ2-1; 8 nucleotides agree with TRBD2. This CDR3 spans 16 amino acids. The junction had 10 bases not matched to a gene; V was cut back by 5 bases and J by 4 bases. Germline assignment: CDR1 PRHDT and CDR2 FYEKMQ (reference sequence). This CDR3 is CASSPQRLATYNEQFF. The CDR3 region has the DNA TGTGCCAGCAGCCCCCAGAGACTAGCGACATACAATGAGCAGTTCTTC.

This chain connects TRBV6-6 to TRBJ2-7, with TRBD2 matching 11 bases. The CDR3 totals 16 residues. Germline V gene sequence: CDR1 MNHNY, CDR2 SVGAGI (reference sequence). The V gene end was trimmed by 1 base and the J gene end by 7 bases; junction bases not matched to a gene: 9. The CDR3 here is CASSYYTSGSRNEQYF. In DNA, the CDR3 is TGTGCCAGCAGTTACTACACTAGCGGGAGTAGGAATGAGCAGTACTTC.

This rearrangement joins TRBV11-2 to TRBJ1-4, with D possibly TRBD1 on 5 matching bases. This CDR3 is built from 15 residues. V dropped 5 bases and J dropped 8 bases, with 18 bases sitting between them. CDR1 and CDR2 from the germline V gene are SGHAT and FQNNGV. As DNA, the CDR3 is TGTGCCAGCAGCCTTCTTAGGGGAAAGGGAGAAAAACTGTTTTTT. Encoded protein: CASSLLRGKGEKLFF.